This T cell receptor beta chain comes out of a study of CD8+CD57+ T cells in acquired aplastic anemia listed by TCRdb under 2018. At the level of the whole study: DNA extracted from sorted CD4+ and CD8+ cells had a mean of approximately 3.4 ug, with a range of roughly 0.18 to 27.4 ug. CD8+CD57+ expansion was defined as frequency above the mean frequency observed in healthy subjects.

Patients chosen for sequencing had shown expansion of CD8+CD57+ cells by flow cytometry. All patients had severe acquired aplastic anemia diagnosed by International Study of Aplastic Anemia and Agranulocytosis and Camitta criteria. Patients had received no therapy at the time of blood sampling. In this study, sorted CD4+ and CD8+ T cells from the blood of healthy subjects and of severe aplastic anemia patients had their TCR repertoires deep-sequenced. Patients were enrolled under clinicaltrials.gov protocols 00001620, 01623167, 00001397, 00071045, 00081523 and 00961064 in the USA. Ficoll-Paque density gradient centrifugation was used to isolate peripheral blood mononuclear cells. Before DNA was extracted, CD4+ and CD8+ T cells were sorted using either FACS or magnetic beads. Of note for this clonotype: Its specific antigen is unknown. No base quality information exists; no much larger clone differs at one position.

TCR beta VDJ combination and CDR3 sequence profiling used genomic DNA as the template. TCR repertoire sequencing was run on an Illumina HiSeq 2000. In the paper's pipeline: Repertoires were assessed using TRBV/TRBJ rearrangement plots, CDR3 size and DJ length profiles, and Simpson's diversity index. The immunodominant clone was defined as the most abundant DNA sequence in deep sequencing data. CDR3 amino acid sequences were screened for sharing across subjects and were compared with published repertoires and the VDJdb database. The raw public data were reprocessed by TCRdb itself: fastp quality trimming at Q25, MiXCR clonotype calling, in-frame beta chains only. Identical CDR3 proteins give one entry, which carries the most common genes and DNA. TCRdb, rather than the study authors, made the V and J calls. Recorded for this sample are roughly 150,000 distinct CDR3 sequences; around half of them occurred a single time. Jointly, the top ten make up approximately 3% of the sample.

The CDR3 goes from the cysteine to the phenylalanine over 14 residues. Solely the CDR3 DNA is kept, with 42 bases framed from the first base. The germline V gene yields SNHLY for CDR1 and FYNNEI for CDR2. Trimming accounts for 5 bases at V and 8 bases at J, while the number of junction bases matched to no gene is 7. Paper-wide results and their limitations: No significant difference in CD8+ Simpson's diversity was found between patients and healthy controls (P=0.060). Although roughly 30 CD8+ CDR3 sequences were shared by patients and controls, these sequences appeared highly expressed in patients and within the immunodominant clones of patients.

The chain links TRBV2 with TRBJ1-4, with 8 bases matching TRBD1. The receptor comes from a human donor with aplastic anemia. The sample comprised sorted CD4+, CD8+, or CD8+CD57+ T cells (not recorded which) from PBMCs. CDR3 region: CASSYTGGGEKLFF. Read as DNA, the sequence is TGTGCCAGCAGTTATACAGGGGGTGGCGAAAAACTGTTTTTT.